The present entry profiles one T cell receptor beta chain with its context. This record comes from a study of shared clonotypes between healthy human individuals. TCRdb's table, derived via immunoSEQ multiplex PCR, lists solely in-frame clones and lacks some. The sample records about 1.1 million clones, approximately 80% being singletons. Researchers partitioned CD4+ cells into CD45RA+ naive and CD45RA-negative memory subsets. V gave up 8 bases and J gave up 8 bases, with 22 bases separating them. The CDR3 runs 15 residues. The germline V gene has CDR1 MNHEY and CDR2 SMNVEV (reference sequence). The receptor was isolated from a man younger than 35 in good health. Some clones in this sample may be carry-over from other donors' samples. The chain uses TRBV27 and TRBJ2-1, with TRBD2 as a possible D gene (6 bases). The sequenced sample was memory CD4+ T cells from PBMCs. Subset described: CD45RA-negative fraction. The chain's CDR3 is CASAPGTLFYHEQFF. CDR3 in DNA: TGTGCCAGCGCTCCCGGGACTCTCTTTTACCATGAGCAGTTCTTC.